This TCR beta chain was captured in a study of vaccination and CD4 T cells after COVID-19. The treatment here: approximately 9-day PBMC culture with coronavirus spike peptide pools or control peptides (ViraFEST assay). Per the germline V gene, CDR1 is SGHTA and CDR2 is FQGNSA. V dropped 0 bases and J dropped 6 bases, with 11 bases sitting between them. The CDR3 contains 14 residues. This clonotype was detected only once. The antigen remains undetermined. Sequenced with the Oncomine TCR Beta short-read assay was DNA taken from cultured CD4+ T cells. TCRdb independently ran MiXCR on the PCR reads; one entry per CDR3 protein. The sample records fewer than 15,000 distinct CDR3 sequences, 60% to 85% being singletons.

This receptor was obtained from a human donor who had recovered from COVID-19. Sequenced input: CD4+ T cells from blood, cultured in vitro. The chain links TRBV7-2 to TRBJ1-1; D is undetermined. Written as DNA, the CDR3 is TGTGCCAGCAGCTTAGCGGGTCTGAGGGCTGAAGCTTTCTTT. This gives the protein CASSLAGLRAEAFF. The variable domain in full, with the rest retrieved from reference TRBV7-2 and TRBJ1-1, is GAGVSQSPSNKVTEKGKDVELRCDPISGHTALYWYRQSLGQGLEFLIYFQGNSAPDKSGLPSDRFSAERTGGSVSTLTIQRTQQEDSAVYLCASSLAGLRAEAFFGQGTRLTVV.